The next 28 T cell receptor beta chains were all read from a single sample in a study of cytomegalovirus exposure and HLA in healthy donors (dated by TCRdb to between 2016 and 2019). The receptor library was made with the immunoSEQ multiplex PCR assay. For the multiplex PCR, a mixture combining 60 forward primers for TCR Vbeta segments and 13 reverse primers for TCR Jbeta segments was used. Held by TCRdb, this immuneACCESS table contains in-frame sequences only and omits some clones. Under half of the omission traces to an unresolved V gene where checked; the cause of the rest is unknown. Across this sample there are around 130,000 clones, with around three quarters seen only once. About 1.7% of the sample is taken by the ten largest. The specimen sequenced was PBMCs. Receptor source: a woman in her fifties or sixties in good health and CMV-seronegative.

This chain links TRBV5-6 with TRBJ1-6, with D tentatively TRBD1 (5 bases). CDR3 length: 14 residues. Trimming cost V 3 bases and J 8 bases, with 12 bases left between them. Per the germline V gene, CDR1 is SGHDT and CDR2 is YYEEEE. The CDR3 here is CASSSQGWDSPLHF. The CDR3 coding sequence is TGTGCCAGCAGCTCCCAGGGTTGGGATTCACCCCTCCACTTT. Drawing the rest from reference TRBV5-6 and TRBJ1-6, the complete variable domain is DAGVTQSPTHLIKTRGQQVTLRCSPKSGHDTVSWYQQALGQGPQFIFQYYEEEERQRGNFPDRFSGHQFPNYSSELNVNALLLGDSALYLCASSSQGWDSPLHFGNGTRLTVT.

This rearrangement joins TRBV4-1 to TRBJ1-1; a possible D gene is TRBD1 (5 bases). V lost 4 bases, J lost 5 bases, and 14 bases lay in between. The CDR3 runs to 14 residues. The germline V gene encodes CDR1 MGHRA and CDR2 YSYEKL. In DNA, the CDR3 is TGCGCCAGCAGCCTACAGGCCTTGGGGACTGAAGCTTTCTTT. Encoded protein: CASSLQALGTEAFF.

This chain uses TRBV28 with TRBJ2-7, with TRBD2 identical over 9 bases. The CDR3 covers 14 residues. V trimming: 5 bases; J trimming: 7 bases; junction bases outside the gene matches: 9. Germline V lookup: CDR1 MDHEN, CDR2 SYDVKM. The CDR3 DNA reads TGTGCCAGCAGTCTGACTAGCGGCCGCCGTGAGCAGTACTTC. It translates to CASSLTSGRREQYF.

This rearrangement joins TRBV6-4 to TRBJ2-3; the match to TRBD2 covers 10 bases. V dropped 3 bases and J dropped 4; count of bases not matched to a gene: 16. CDR3 length equals 19 residues. Per germline, CDR1 MRHNA and CDR2 SNTAGT. This chain's CDR3 is CASSDIPSGSLGGSDTQYF. The DNA for the CDR3 is TGTGCCAGCAGTGATATCCCTAGCGGGAGTCTAGGTGGCTCAGATACGCAGTATTTT.

This chain joins TRBV28 and TRBJ1-1, with 7 nucleotides matching TRBD1. Germline V gene sequence: CDR1 MDHEN, CDR2 SYDVKM. The CDR3 has 13 residues. The junction had 7 bases not matched to a gene; V was cut back by 11 bases and J by 1 base. CDR3 amino acids: CAGSRQGNTEAFF. The CDR3 region has the DNA TGTGCCGGATCGCGACAGGGGAACACTGAAGCTTTCTTT. Supplemented by reference TRBV28 and TRBJ1-1, the full variable domain reads DVKVTQSSRYLVKRTGEKVFLECVQDMDHENMFWYRQDPGLGLRLIYFSYDVKMKEKGDIPEGYSVSREKKERFSLILESASTNQTSMYLCAGSRQGNTEAFFGQGTRLTVV.

The chain is built from TRBV29-1 and TRBJ2-5; 7 bases match TRBD1. Germline CDR1 and CDR2: SQVTM and ANQGSEA. CDR3 length equals 11 residues. The V segment lost 6 bases and the J segment 4 bases; nucleotides outside the gene matches: 2. The CDR3 coding sequence is TGCAGCGTGGGGACAGTAGAGACCCAGTACTTC. Its protein is CSVGTVETQYF.

This chain uses TRBV7-2 with TRBJ2-1; the match to TRBD1 covers 7 bases. CDR1 and CDR2 from the germline V gene are SGHTA and FQGNSA. CDR3 length: 17 residues. V shed 2 bases, J shed 5 bases, and the junction held 12 bases outside the gene matches. The chain's CDR3 is CASSLPGQAGRDNEQFF. As DNA, the CDR3 is TGTGCCAGCAGCTTACCCGGACAGGCCGGGCGCGACAATGAGCAGTTCTTC. Together with reference TRBV7-2 and TRBJ2-1, the CDR3 gives the full variable domain: GAGVSQSPSNKVTEKGKDVELRCDPISGHTALYWYRQSLGQGLEFLIYFQGNSAPDKSGLPSDRFSAERTGGSVSTLTIQRTQQEDSAVYLCASSLPGQAGRDNEQFFGPGTRLTVL.

This clone appeared a few times. The V gene is TRBV4-1, the J gene TRBJ1-5; no firm D call. The V end was cut by 6 bases, the J end by 0 bases, with 9 bases between. This CDR3 contains 14 residues. Germline CDR1 reads MGHRA; CDR2 reads YSYEKL. The CDR3 loop reads CASRRVGSNQPQHF. CDR3 coding DNA: TGCGCCAGCAGGAGGGTGGGTAGCAATCAGCCCCAGCATTTT.

This clone was seen only a few times. The genes are TRBV5-1 and TRBJ2-5; 8 nucleotides agree with TRBD2. Trimming took 4 bases from V and 5 from J; bases not matched to a gene: 7. The CDR3 is 14 residues long. Germline CDR1 reads SGHRS; CDR2 reads YFSETQ. The CDR3 loop is CASSTGLAGETQYF. The CDR3 DNA sequence: TGCGCCAGCAGCACTGGACTAGCTGGGGAGACCCAGTACTTC.

The rearrangement uses TRBV28 and TRBJ2-1; tentative D call: TRBD2 (6 bases). CDR1 MDHEN and CDR2 SYDVKM come from the germline V gene. The CDR3 totals 18 residues. The germline V and J ends were trimmed by 8 bases and 0 bases, with 23 bases remaining between them. The CDR3 loop is CASSDLMAGISSYNEQFF. CDR3 nucleotide sequence: TGTGCCAGCTCGGATCTCATGGCGGGGATTAGCTCCTACAATGAGCAGTTCTTC. The entire variable domain, with the rest obtained from reference TRBV28 and TRBJ2-1, is as follows: DVKVTQSSRYLVKRTGEKVFLECVQDMDHENMFWYRQDPGLGLRLIYFSYDVKMKEKGDIPEGYSVSREKKERFSLILESASTNQTSMYLCASSDLMAGISSYNEQFFGPGTRLTVL.

V usage is TRBV10-3 and J usage is TRBJ2-3; D uncertain. Looked up from germline, CDR1 is ENHRY and CDR2 is SYGVKD. V lost 4 bases to trimming and J lost 3 bases, with 8 bases between them. This CDR3 has 13 amino acids. The CDR3: CAISAERTDTQYF. The CDR3 DNA is TGTGCCATCAGTGCTGAGAGGACAGATACGCAGTATTTT.

This clone was found a few times. The rearrangement links TRBV5-1 to TRBJ2-1, with 14 bases aligning to TRBD2. Unmatched junction bases numbered 7, after V lost 1 base and J lost 7 bases. This CDR3 has 17 residues. CDR1 and CDR2 from the germline V gene are SGHRS and YFSETQ. The CDR3 here is CASSLRSGLAGVNEQFF. The DNA for the CDR3 is TGCGCCAGCAGCTTGAGGTCGGGACTAGCGGGAGTTAATGAGCAGTTCTTC. Full variable domain (outside the CDR3, taken from reference TRBV5-1 and TRBJ2-1): KAGVTQTPRYLIKTRGQQVTLSCSPISGHRSVSWYQQTPGQGLQFLFEYFSETQRNKGNFPGRFSGRQFSNSRSEMNVSTLELGDSALYLCASSLRSGLAGVNEQFFGPGTRLTVL.

This clone was observed a handful of times. The V call is TRBV28, the J call TRBJ2-7; 9 nucleotides line up with TRBD1. The trim removed 6 bases at V and 0 bases at J, leaving 3 bases unmatched. Per the germline V gene, CDR1 is MDHEN and CDR2 is SYDVKM. The CDR3 is 14 amino acids. The CDR3 region is CASRPQGASYEQYF. In DNA form, the CDR3 reads TGTGCCAGCAGACCACAGGGGGCCTCCTACGAGCAGTACTTC.

The chain recombines TRBV5-1 with TRBJ1-2; D perhaps matches TRBD1 (5 bases). The CDR3 is 15 residues long. The germline CDR1 and CDR2 sequences are SGHRS and YFSETQ. V lost 0 bases and J lost 5, with 14 bases in between. CDR3 DNA: TGCGCCAGCAGCTTGGATGACAGAGCCTATTATGGCTACACCTTC. This sequence encodes CASSLDDRAYYGYTF.

The chain links TRBV7-9 to TRBJ1-1, with 7 bases aligning to TRBD1. V lost 2 bases, J lost 3 bases, and 6 bases stayed unmatched. The CDR3 has 15 residues. Germline values: CDR1 SEHNR, CDR2 FQNEAQ (reference sequence). CDR3 in DNA: TGTGCCAGCAGCTTATCCGGGACAGCCGACACTGAAGCTTTCTTT. Amino acids: CASSLSGTADTEAFF.

This clone was observed a single time. The chain links TRBV9 to TRBJ2-4; 10 bases align to TRBD2. Per germline, CDR1 SGDLS and CDR2 YYNGEE. This CDR3 contains 15 residues. Losses at the gene ends were 4 bases for V and 5 bases for J; bases not matched to a gene: 6. This chain's CDR3 is CASSPRGLAENIQYF. In DNA, the CDR3 is TGTGCCAGCAGCCCCCGCGGACTAGCGGAAAACATTCAGTACTTC.

This chain uses TRBV11-2 with TRBJ1-1; TRBD1 matches at 10 bases. Germline CDR1 and CDR2: SGHAT and FQNNGV. Trimming at V came to 5 bases and at J to 0 bases, leaving 6 bases not matched to a gene. The CDR3 is 16 amino acids. The CDR3 here is CASSHRDRGMNTEAFF. In DNA, the CDR3 is TGTGCCAGCAGCCACCGGGACAGGGGCATGAACACTGAAGCTTTCTTT.

The chain uses TRBV4-2 and TRBJ2-7, with TRBD2 identical over 11 bases. Germline assignment: CDR1 LGHNA and CDR2 YNFKEQ. Trimming removed 2 bases from V and 0 bases from J; junction bases left unmatched: 9. The CDR3 totals 18 residues. The CDR3 nucleotides read TGTGCCAGCAGCCAACCGGGACTAGCGGCCCATTACTCCTACGAGCAGTACTTC. It is translated as CASSQPGLAAHYSYEQYF.

The chain is built from TRBV2 and TRBJ2-6; D gene ambiguous. V was pared by 6 bases and J by 0 bases, with 6 bases between. Germline CDR1 SNHLY, CDR2 FYNNEI. This CDR3 spans 14 amino acids. The CDR3: CASRSSSGANVLTF. In DNA, the CDR3 is TGTGCCAGCAGAAGTAGCTCTGGGGCCAACGTCCTGACTTTC.

The chain combines TRBV19 with TRBJ1-2; D uncertain. CDR3 length: 16 amino acids. With 6 bases removed from V and 0 bases from J, the gap between germline ends came to 17 bases. Per the germline V gene, CDR1 is LNHDA and CDR2 is SQIVND (reference sequence). The CDR3 reads CASSLSRAVPNYGYTF. The DNA of the CDR3 is TGTGCCAGTAGCCTCTCGAGGGCCGTACCTAACTATGGCTACACCTTC.

This chain connects TRBV4-1 to TRBJ1-2, with no clear D. Germline V gene data show CDR1 as MGHRA and CDR2 as YSYEKL. Trimming pared 1 base from V and 0 bases from J, leaving 12 bases between. The length of the CDR3 is 16 residues. In nucleotides, the CDR3 is TGCGCCAGCAGCCAAGTGGCACAACCCGCTAACTATGGCTACACCTTC. Its protein is CASSQVAQPANYGYTF.

CDR3 protein: CASSLTGVHYGYTF. The DNA of the CDR3 is TGTGCCAGCAGTTTGACAGGGGTTCACTATGGCTACACCTTC. The chain combines TRBV28 with TRBJ1-2, with 8 bases lining up with TRBD1. Germline CDR1 and CDR2: MDHEN and SYDVKM. The CDR3 has 14 amino acids. The ends lost 3 bases at V and 3 bases at J; junction bases unmatched: 3.

This clone was seen only a few times. This rearrangement joins TRBV5-1 to TRBJ2-6; no firm D call. The CDR3 is made up of 15 amino acids. Trimming removed 2 bases at V and 4 bases at J, with 10 bases between. Germline CDR1 reads SGHRS; CDR2 reads YFSETQ. CDR3 loop: CASSFEVVGANVLTF. CDR3 in DNA: TGCGCCAGCAGCTTTGAGGTGGTGGGGGCCAACGTCCTGACTTTC. Combining the CDR3 with reference TRBV5-1 and TRBJ2-6 gives the whole variable domain KAGVTQTPRYLIKTRGQQVTLSCSPISGHRSVSWYQQTPGQGLQFLFEYFSETQRNKGNFPGRFSGRQFSNSRSEMNVSTLELGDSALYLCASSFEVVGANVLTFGAGSRLTVL.

The chain links TRBV7-9 to TRBJ1-2, with TRBD1 as a possible D gene (6 bases). Deletions cut 2 bases from V and 5 bases from J, with 9 bases between. This CDR3 has 13 amino acids. Germline values: CDR1 SEHNR, CDR2 FQNEAQ (reference sequence). Here the CDR3 DNA reads TGTGCCAGCAGCTTACAGGGGTCTTATGGCTACACCTTC. This encodes CASSLQGSYGYTF.

This chain links TRBV7-2 with TRBJ2-7; TRBD1 agrees at 8 bases. This CDR3 is built from 16 residues. Trimming removed 5 bases from V and 4 bases from J; junction bases left unmatched: 13. Germline V gives CDR1 SGHTA, CDR2 FQGNSA. CDR3 DNA sequence: TGTGCCAGCAGCCCGACTGTGGGACAGGCAATGTACGAGCAGTACTTC. Protein sequence: CASSPTVGQAMYEQYF.

This chain uses TRBV27 with TRBJ2-7; TRBD1 matches 7 bases. The V segment lost 4 bases and the J segment 2 bases; nucleotides outside the gene matches: 11. CDR3 length: 16 residues. CDR1 is MNHEY, CDR2 SMNVEV, per germline (reference sequence). The CDR3 reads CASSSSQGITAYEQYF. DNA of the CDR3: TGTGCCAGCAGTTCCTCACAGGGGATTACGGCCTACGAGCAGTACTTC.

The rearrangement links TRBV7-8 to TRBJ1-1; D gene unclear. This CDR3 region has 17 residues. The germline gives CDR1 SGHVS, CDR2 FQNEAQ. The V end lost 0 bases, the J end lost 4 bases, and 18 bases lay between the germline ends. The CDR3 coding sequence is TGTGCCAGCAGCTTAGCGCTGGTGCCCGGGGAGGGCACTGAAGCTTTCTTT. Protein sequence: CASSLALVPGEGTEAFF.

V and J are TRBV2 and TRBJ1-5, with TRBD1 matching 10 bases. Germline V gene sequence: CDR1 SNHLY, CDR2 FYNNEI. V lost 1 base and J lost 0; bases outside the gene matches: 6. The CDR3 has 18 residues. Here the CDR3 reads CASSEGTGGLLSNQPQHF. The CDR3 nucleotides are TGTGCCAGCAGTGAAGGGACAGGGGGTTTGCTTAGCAATCAGCCCCAGCATTTT.